The next 7 T cell receptor beta chains were all read from a single sample in a study of CD8 T cells in Susac syndrome. Random hexamers were used to reverse transcribe about 0.45 to 1 ug of RNA. TCRdb used MiXCR to reprocess the immunoSEQ multiplex PCR reads, holding one entry per CDR3 protein. Of roughly 120,000 distinct CDR3 sequences in the sample, 94% were seen once. Specimen: CD4+ T cells from PBMCs. Receptors were obtained from a human donor in good health.

The chain employs TRBV27 and TRBJ1-5; tentatively, D is TRBD1 (6 bases). Germline loops: CDR1 MNHEY, CDR2 SMNVEV (reference sequence). The CDR3 extends over 13 amino acids. Here the CDR3 reads CATARGGNQPQHF. Here the CDR3 DNA reads TGTGCGACTGCCAGGGGCGGCAATCAGCCCCAGCATTTT.

The chain recombines TRBV5-6 with TRBJ1-2, with D perhaps matching TRBD1 (6 bases). Germline CDR1 reads SGHDT; CDR2 reads YYEEEE. There are 14 residues in the CDR3. The V and J ends lost 4 bases and 2 bases respectively, with 12 bases between them. The CDR3 spells CASSPPTGNYGYTF. DNA for the CDR3: TGTGCCAGCAGCCCCCCTACAGGGAACTATGGCTACACCTTC.

V usage is TRBV30 and J usage is TRBJ1-2; D unresolved. The CDR3 is made up of 15 amino acids. V dropped 4 bases and J dropped 6 bases, with 21 bases sitting between them. Germline V gene data show CDR1 as GTSNPN and CDR2 as SVGIG (reference sequence). The CDR3 loop is CAWMVGLPTRDGYTF. DNA for the CDR3: TGTGCCTGGATGGTTGGTCTCCCCACTAGAGATGGCTACACCTTC.

This clonotype was seen a single time. The V and J genes are TRBV6-6 and TRBJ2-7; 10 bases match TRBD2. This CDR3 is built from 13 residues. The V gene end was trimmed by 7 bases and the J gene end by 3 bases; junction bases not matched to a gene: 3. From germline, CDR1 is MNHNY and CDR2 SVGAGI (reference sequence). The CDR3: CASKAGGFYEQYF. The CDR3 nucleotides are TGTGCCAGCAAAGCGGGAGGGTTCTACGAGCAGTACTTC.

The chain couples TRBV27 to TRBJ1-5; no definite D call. Germline V gene sequence: CDR1 MNHEY, CDR2 SMNVEV (reference sequence). V gave up 9 bases and J gave up 3 bases, with 15 bases separating them. The length of the CDR3 is 14 residues. The CDR3 region is CARTRQANNQPQHF. The CDR3 DNA is TGTGCCAGGACCAGACAAGCAAACAATCAGCCCCAGCATTTT.

A single count supports this clonotype. The chain is built from TRBV6-2 or TRBV6-3 and TRBJ2-7; no definite D call. The germline gives CDR1 MNHEY, CDR2 SVGEGT. CDR3 size: 12 residues. The V end was cut by 8 bases, the J end by 4 bases, with 12 bases between. DNA of the CDR3: TGTGCCAGCCAGGAACAGTCTTACGAGCAGTACTTC. This codes for CASQEQSYEQYF.

The rearrangement uses TRBV18 and TRBJ2-1, with D tentatively TRBD2 (5 bases). The CDR3 runs 13 residues. Deletions cut 2 bases from V and 8 bases from J, with 10 bases between. Germline lookup yields CDR1 KGHSH and CDR2 LQKENI. CDR3 nucleotide sequence: TGTGCCAGCTCACCAAAGGAGGCGGATGAGCAGTTCTTC. Translation: CASSPKEADEQFF.